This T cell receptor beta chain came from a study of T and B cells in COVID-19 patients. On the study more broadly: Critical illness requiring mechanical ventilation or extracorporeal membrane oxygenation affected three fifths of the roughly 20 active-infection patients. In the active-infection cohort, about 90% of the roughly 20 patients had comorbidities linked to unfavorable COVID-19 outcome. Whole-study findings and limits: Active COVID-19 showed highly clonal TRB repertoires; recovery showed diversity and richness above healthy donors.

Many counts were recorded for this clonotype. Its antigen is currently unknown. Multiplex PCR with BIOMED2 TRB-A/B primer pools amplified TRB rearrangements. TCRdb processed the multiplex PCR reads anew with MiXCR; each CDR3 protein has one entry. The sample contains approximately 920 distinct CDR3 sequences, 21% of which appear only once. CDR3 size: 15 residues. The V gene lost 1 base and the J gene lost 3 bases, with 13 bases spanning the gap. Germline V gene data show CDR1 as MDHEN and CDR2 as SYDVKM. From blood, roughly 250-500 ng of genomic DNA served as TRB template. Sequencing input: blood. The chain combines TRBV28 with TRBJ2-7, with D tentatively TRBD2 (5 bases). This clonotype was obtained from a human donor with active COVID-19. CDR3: CASSLLGGPLYEQYF. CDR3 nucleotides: TGTGCCAGCAGTTTATTGGGCGGGCCACTCTACGAGCAGTACTTC.